What follows are 21 T cell receptor beta chains derived from one specimen sequenced in a study of blood T cell repertoires in COVID-19. Sequencing used immunoSEQ multiplex PCR; TCRdb keeps in-frame clones, though not all of them. The table includes about 100,000 clones, about 90% detected once. Material for sequencing was peripheral blood. The receptors here all came from a man aged 25 to 45 in a cohort sampled during active COVID-19.

The gene calls are TRBV5-6 and TRBJ1-5; TRBD1 aligns across 8 bases. The CDR3 extends over 14 amino acids. V shed 4 bases, J shed 3 bases, and the junction held 3 bases outside the gene matches. Germline V lookup: CDR1 SGHDT, CDR2 YYEEEE. DNA for the CDR3: TGTGCCAGCAGCGCGGACAGGGTCAATCAGCCCCAGCATTTT. As protein: CASSADRVNQPQHF.

The chain joins TRBV6-5 to TRBJ2-1, with 11 bases that match TRBD1. CDR1 is MNHEY, CDR2 SVGAGI, per germline. With V trimmed by 4 bases and J by 4 bases, 3 bases remained unmatched. This CDR3 comprises 15 residues. This CDR3 is CASSSGTGGYNEQFF. The CDR3 DNA is TGTGCCAGCAGTTCCGGGACAGGGGGTTACAATGAGCAGTTCTTC.

This chain uses TRBV14 with TRBJ2-7; 9 positions agree with TRBD1. This CDR3 region has 15 residues. V was pared by 5 bases and J by 3 bases, with 8 bases of the junction left unmatched. CDR1 is SGHDN and CDR2 is FVKESK in the germline V gene. The CDR3 here is CASSYSGQGNYEQYF. The DNA of the CDR3 is TGTGCCAGCAGCTACTCGGGACAGGGAAACTACGAGCAGTACTTC.

V and J are TRBV2 and TRBJ2-7; 11 bases match TRBD2. The J segment lost 2 bases and the V segment lost 6 bases, leaving 3 bases of the junction unmatched. The CDR3 totals 14 residues. CDR1 is SNHLY, CDR2 FYNNEI, per germline. CDR3 loop: CASSASGGTYEQYF. For the CDR3, the DNA is TGTGCCAGCAGCGCTAGCGGGGGGACCTACGAGCAGTACTTC. Combining the CDR3 with reference TRBV2 and TRBJ2-7 gives the whole variable domain EPEVTQTPSHQVTQMGQEVILRCVPISNHLYFYWYRQILGQKVEFLVSFYNNEISEKSEIFDDQFSVERPDGSNFTLKIRSTKLEDSAMYFCASSASGGTYEQYFGPGTRLTVT.

The rearrangement links TRBV4-3 to TRBJ2-7; 7 positions match TRBD1. V gave up 2 bases and J gave up 3 bases; unmatched junction bases: 4. Germline CDR1 and CDR2: LGHNA and YSLEER. The CDR3 loop spans 14 amino acids. CDR3 sequence: CASSQTRTGYEQYF. In nucleotides, the CDR3 is TGCGCCAGCAGCCAAACCAGGACAGGCTACGAGCAGTACTTC.

The chain links TRBV3-1 (or the pseudogene TRBV3-2) to TRBJ2-2; D remains unclear. In germline, CDR1 is LGHDT, CDR2 YNNKEL (reference sequence). Trimming cost V 6 bases and J 4 bases, with 12 bases left between them. The CDR3 is 14 residues long. The CDR3 DNA reads as TGTGCCAGCAGTGACTTCCTAGGCACCGGGGAGCTGTTTTTT. This translates into CASSDFLGTGELFF.

The chain links TRBV27 to TRBJ1-1, with TRBD1 matching over 9 bases. The V gene's germline CDR1 is MNHEY and CDR2 SMNVEV (reference sequence). The CDR3 has 15 residues. J lost 0 bases, V lost 5 bases, and 4 bases had no gene match. The CDR3 sequence: CASSLDRGMNTEAFF. The CDR3 coding sequence is TGTGCCAGCAGTCTGGACAGGGGAATGAACACTGAAGCTTTCTTT.

This sequence joins TRBV11-2 and TRBJ1-2; D is undetermined. Germline CDR1 SGHAT, CDR2 FQNNGV. This CDR3 region has 14 residues. Trimming stripped 5 bases from V and 3 bases from J, with 13 bases between. The DNA of the CDR3 is TGTGCCAGCAGCCTCGGCGGGGTTGACTATGGCTACACCTTC. This gives the protein CASSLGGVDYGYTF.

The gene calls are TRBV5-4 and TRBJ2-7, with a weak D call TRBD2 (6 bases). V gave up 3 bases and J gave up 0 bases, with 13 bases separating them. CDR3 length: 15 residues. Germline values: CDR1 SGHNT, CDR2 YYREEE (reference sequence). CDR3 in DNA: TGTGCCAGCAGCTCGGGCGGGGCGAGCTCCTACGAGCAGTACTTC. The encoded protein is CASSSGGASSYEQYF.

The chain has TRBV7-2 and TRBJ2-6, with TRBD2 matching over 14 bases. Trimming removed 5 bases from V and 2 bases from J; junction bases left unmatched: 5. Germline V lookup: CDR1 SGHTA, CDR2 FQGNSA. The CDR3 runs to 18 residues. CDR3 protein: CASSRLAGGPPGANVLTF. The CDR3 DNA sequence: TGTGCCAGCAGCAGACTAGCGGGGGGGCCGCCTGGGGCCAACGTCCTGACTTTC.

This chain uses TRBV3-1 (or the pseudogene TRBV3-2) with TRBJ1-4; no definite D call. V was clipped by 0 bases and J by 0 bases, with 8 bases between them. The CDR3 is made up of 16 amino acids. The germline V gene has CDR1 LGHDT and CDR2 YNNKEL (reference sequence). The CDR3 loop reads CASSQDPGATNEKLFF. The CDR3 nucleotides are TGTGCCAGCAGCCAAGATCCGGGAGCAACTAATGAAAAACTGTTTTTT.

J is TRBJ1-1 and V is TRBV28; 8 bases agree with TRBD1. The CDR3 loop spans 12 amino acids. The germline V gene encodes CDR1 MDHEN and CDR2 SYDVKM. With V trimmed by 7 bases and J by 12 bases, 10 bases remained unmatched. The CDR3 DNA reads as TGTGCCAGCAAGCCGGACAGGGCAATAACTTTCTTT. Amino acid sequence: CASKPDRAITFF.

The chain links TRBV9 to TRBJ2-5; D is perhaps TRBD1 (6 bases). The germline V gene has CDR1 SGDLS and CDR2 YYNGEE. V dropped 4 bases and J dropped 4 bases, with 11 bases sitting between them. The CDR3 consists of 13 residues. CDR3 sequence reads: CASSQGRSETQYF. In DNA form, the CDR3 reads TGTGCCAGCAGCCAGGGGCGATCAGAGACCCAGTACTTC.

The V call is TRBV6-4, the J call TRBJ2-3; TRBD2 matches 14 bases. Germline CDR1 MRHNA, CDR2 SNTAGT. The CDR3 covers 15 residues. Trimming removed 6 bases from V and 4 bases from J; junction bases left unmatched: 3. In DNA, the CDR3 is TGTGCCAGCAGGACTAGCGGGGGGGCGGCAGATACGCAGTATTTT. This gives the protein CASRTSGGAADTQYF.

The chain couples TRBV13 to TRBJ2-6, with D tentatively TRBD1 (6 bases). The V and J ends lost 5 bases and 2 bases respectively, with 10 bases between them. The germline CDR1 and CDR2 sequences are PRHDT and FYEKMQ (reference sequence). The CDR3 covers 15 residues. CDR3 sequence: CASSRRQAGANVLTF. The CDR3 DNA follows: TGTGCCAGCAGCCGCAGACAGGCTGGGGCCAACGTCCTGACTTTC.

This clone was counted only a few times. The chain combines TRBV18 with TRBJ2-1, with 8 nucleotides matching TRBD1. The CDR3 is 16 amino acids. Unmatched junction bases numbered 10, after V lost 1 base and J lost 8 bases. Germline CDR1 reads KGHSH; CDR2 reads LQKENI. CDR3 sequence reads: CASSPQRTGTFDEQFF. DNA for the CDR3: TGTGCCAGCTCACCACAACGGACAGGGACGTTCGATGAGCAGTTCTTC.

The count of this clone is one. This chain links TRBV5-1 with TRBJ1-1; TRBD1 aligns across 8 bases. Germline trimming cut 0 bases from V and 2 bases from J; bases unmatched to any gene: 6. The CDR3 length is 16 residues. Germline CDR1 is SGHRS and CDR2 is YFSETQ. For the CDR3, the DNA is TGCGCCAGCAGCTTGGGGGATGACAGGGGTAACACTGAAGCTTTCTTT. Protein: CASSLGDDRGNTEAFF.

CDR3 residues: CASSSEVKVDEQFF. The DNA for the CDR3 is TGTGCCAGCAGCTCGGAGGTGAAGGTCGATGAGCAGTTCTTC. The V gene is TRBV7-9, the J gene TRBJ2-1; maybe TRBD2 (5 bases). Trimming removed 4 bases from V and 8 bases from J, with 15 bases in between. The germline gives CDR1 SEHNR, CDR2 FQNEAQ (reference sequence). The CDR3 sequence is 14 residues long.

This sequence joins TRBV4-1 and TRBJ1-2, with 7 bases fitting TRBD1. This CDR3 region has 17 residues. V lost 0 bases, J lost 3 bases, and 10 bases stayed unmatched. Germline CDR1 reads MGHRA; CDR2 reads YSYEKL. Here the CDR3 reads CASSQDPGTVGDYGYTF. The CDR3 coding sequence is TGCGCCAGCAGCCAAGACCCAGGGACAGTAGGGGACTATGGCTACACCTTC.

This clone was counted a single time. The rearrangement uses TRBV18 and TRBJ2-3; D not certain. Germline lookup yields CDR1 KGHSH and CDR2 LQKENI. Between the trimmed V and J ends, which lost 3 bases and 0 bases, there was a span of 10 bases. The CDR3 loop spans 15 amino acids. The DNA for the CDR3 is TGTGCCAGCTCACCTAGGCTAGACAGCACAGATACGCAGTATTTT. Amino acid sequence: CASSPRLDSTDTQYF.

The V gene is TRBV28, the J gene TRBJ1-4; 8 bases fit TRBD1. This CDR3 has 15 amino acids. Per the germline V gene, CDR1 is MDHEN and CDR2 is SYDVKM. The ends lost 3 bases at V and 4 bases at J; junction bases unmatched: 4. This chain's CDR3 is CASSLWTGFNEKLFF. In nucleotides, the CDR3 is TGTGCCAGCAGTTTGTGGACAGGGTTTAATGAAAAACTGTTTTTT.